Below, 21 T cell receptor beta chains from the same sample are listed, as sequenced in a study of T-cell memory formation after mild COVID-19 (dated by TCRdb to 2020 to 2023). The library was produced with 5' RACE. These reads were obtained on an Illumina NovaSeq 6000. The raw public reads went through TCRdb reprocessing: fastp at Q25, MiXCR clone calling, in-frame beta chains kept. All rows with the same CDR3 protein become a single entry with the most common DNA and genes. The sample contains 470,000 or so distinct CDR3 sequences, roughly 23% of them found a single time. Under 15% of the sample goes to the ten largest clones. The sample comprised PBMCs or a T cell subset sorted from them (not recorded which). The receptors come from an adult woman who had mild COVID-19 (a few samples of this study predate the infection). The sample titles of this study are shuffled in the database, so cell type and time point are left out; the donor was told from shared clones.

The sample holds a few counts of this clonotype. The CDR3 nucleotides are TGTGCCAGCAGTTTCCCCCTCTTCGGCGGGAGAACCGGGGAGCTGTTTTTT. This translates into CASSFPLFGGRTGELFF. The chain has TRBV6-2 or TRBV6-3 and TRBJ2-2; 7 bases agree with TRBD2. The CDR3 has 17 amino acids. Trimming cost V 4 bases and J 5 bases; bases outside gene matches: 13. From germline, CDR1 is MNHEY and CDR2 SVGEGT.

The chain employs TRBV7-2 and TRBJ1-2, with TRBD1 identical over 8 bases. The CDR3 is 14 amino acids. From germline, CDR1 is SGHTA and CDR2 FQGNSA. J gave up 3 bases and V 5 bases, and 5 bases lay outside the gene matches. CDR3 sequence reads: CASSPTGEYYGYTF. The CDR3 nucleotides are TGTGCCAGCAGCCCGACAGGGGAATACTATGGCTACACCTTC. The full variable domain, completed using reference TRBV7-2 and TRBJ1-2, is GAGVSQSPSNKVTEKGKDVELRCDPISGHTALYWYRQSLGQGLEFLIYFQGNSAPDKSGLPSDRFSAERTGGSVSTLTIQRTQQEDSAVYLCASSPTGEYYGYTFGSGTRLTVV.

The chain uses TRBV10-1 and TRBJ1-5; 8 nucleotides agree with TRBD1. V lost 5 bases, J lost 6 bases, and 9 bases stayed unmatched. The CDR3 has 15 amino acids. The V gene's germline CDR1 is WNHNN and CDR2 SYGVQD (reference sequence). In nucleotides, the CDR3 is TGCGCCAGCAGTCTAACAGGGGGTTTATGTCAGCCCCAGCATTTT. Amino acids: CASSLTGGLCQPQHF.

This clonotype has more than one count but fewer than ten. V usage is TRBV14 and J usage is TRBJ1-3; possible D gene TRBD1, 5 bases. The CDR3 extends over 14 amino acids. In germline, CDR1 is SGHDN, CDR2 FVKESK. V lost 5 bases to trimming and J lost 3 bases, with 11 bases between them. The CDR3 spells CASSSRGFGNTIYF. CDR3 in DNA: TGTGCCAGCAGCTCACGGGGCTTTGGAAACACCATATATTTT.

In this sample, this clonotype turned up a few times. The rearrangement uses TRBV11-1 and TRBJ2-2; 10 nucleotides align to TRBD2. The CDR3 totals 15 residues. Germline loops: CDR1 SGHAT, CDR2 FQDESV (reference sequence). Losses at the gene ends were 3 bases for V and 4 bases for J; bases not matched to a gene: 2. The CDR3 loop is CASSFGTSATGELFF. CDR3 nucleotides: TGTGCCAGCAGCTTTGGGACTAGCGCCACCGGGGAGCTGTTTTTT.

The rearrangement joins TRBV2 to TRBJ2-7; 10 bases fit TRBD1. The ends lost 3 bases at V and 5 bases at J; junction bases unmatched: 7. Germline V gene data show CDR1 as SNHLY and CDR2 as FYNNEI. The CDR3 is made up of 15 amino acids. The DNA of the CDR3 is TGTGCCAGCAGTGACCCCGGGACAGGGGTCCACGAGCAGTACTTC. Translation: CASSDPGTGVHEQYF.

This sequence joins TRBV24-1 and TRBJ2-3; 10 positions agree with TRBD2. This CDR3 is 14 amino acids long. J lost 8 bases, V lost 9 bases, and 10 bases had no gene match. Germline CDR1 is KGHDR and CDR2 is SFDVKD. The CDR3 DNA is TGTGCCACCCAGCGAGCGGGAGGGCCAGGTACGCAGTATTTT. It is translated as CATQRAGGPGTQYF.

This clonotype was seen a handful of times. V usage is TRBV5-1 and J usage is TRBJ2-3; 11 nucleotides match TRBD2. There are 17 residues in the CDR3. Trimming cost V 4 bases and J 6 bases; bases outside gene matches: 13. Germline CDR1 SGHRS, CDR2 YFSETQ. CDR3 residues: CASSLLGIAGGQDTQYF. CDR3 coding DNA: TGCGCCAGCAGCCTCCTCGGGATAGCGGGGGGGCAGGATACGCAGTATTTT. Full variable domain (outside the CDR3, taken from reference TRBV5-1 and TRBJ2-3): KAGVTQTPRYLIKTRGQQVTLSCSPISGHRSVSWYQQTPGQGLQFLFEYFSETQRNKGNFPGRFSGRQFSNSRSEMNVSTLELGDSALYLCASSLLGIAGGQDTQYFGPGTRLTVL.

The chain recombines TRBV7-9 with TRBJ2-1, with TRBD2 matching over 8 bases. The junction had 7 bases not matched to a gene; V was cut back by 2 bases and J by 4 bases. Germline values: CDR1 SEHNR, CDR2 FQNEAQ (reference sequence). This CDR3 has 16 amino acids. The CDR3 spells CASSLYSGGPYNEQFF. The CDR3 nucleotides are TGTGCCAGCAGCTTATACTCGGGAGGGCCGTACAATGAGCAGTTCTTC.

The chain carries TRBV11-2 and TRBJ1-5; 9 positions agree with TRBD1. CDR3 length: 17 residues. Germline V CDR1 and CDR2: SGHAT, FQNNGV. With V trimmed by 5 bases and J by 4 bases, 12 bases remained unmatched. The CDR3 DNA sequence: TGTGCCAGCAGCCCGGGACAGGGCCGAAGGGCGAATCAGCCCCAGCATTTT. Protein product: CASSPGQGRRANQPQHF.

The rearrangement links TRBV6-5 to TRBJ2-5; 10 bases fit TRBD2. The junction had 1 base not matched to a gene; V was cut back by 5 bases and J by 1 base. CDR1 and CDR2 (germline): MNHEY, SVGAGI. The CDR3 length is 14 residues. The CDR3 sequence is CASSRTSGQETQYF. Here the CDR3 DNA reads TGTGCCAGCAGTAGGACTAGCGGCCAAGAGACCCAGTACTTC.

This rearrangement joins TRBV5-1 to TRBJ2-7; no clear D. The CDR3 totals 13 residues. The V end was cut by 3 bases, the J end by 3 bases, with 10 bases between. Germline V gene lookup returns CDR1 SGHRS and CDR2 YFSETQ. This CDR3 reads CASSSPGVYEQYF. CDR3 nucleotide sequence: TGCGCCAGCAGCTCTCCTGGAGTCTACGAGCAGTACTTC.

This clonotype was observed a few times. The genes are TRBV20-1 and TRBJ2-3, with TRBD2 matching over 9 bases. The V gene's germline CDR1 is DFQATT and CDR2 SNEGSKA (reference sequence). The CDR3 sequence is 17 residues long. Trimming took 0 bases from V and 5 from J; bases not matched to a gene: 12. DNA for the CDR3: TGCAGTGCTAGAGATCCCCTAGCAGGACTAGCGATAGATACGCAGTATTTT. The encoded protein is CSARDPLAGLAIDTQYF.

This clonotype was counted many times. The chain recombines TRBV24-1 with TRBJ2-2, with a tentative D call TRBD2 (6 bases). The germline V and J ends were trimmed by 1 base and 6 bases, with 20 bases remaining between them. The CDR3 covers 18 residues. Germline CDR1 KGHDR, CDR2 SFDVKD. Here the CDR3 reads CATSDLGAGGKFAGELFF. The CDR3 DNA reads TGTGCCACCAGTGATTTAGGAGCCGGAGGGAAATTCGCCGGGGAGCTGTTTTTT.

This sequence joins TRBV5-5 and TRBJ1-2; no clear D. This CDR3 region has 13 residues. The V end lost 1 base, the J end lost 5 bases, and 9 bases lay between the germline ends. Germline V gene sequence: CDR1 SGHKS, CDR2 YYEKEE (reference sequence). DNA of the CDR3: TGTGCCAGCAGCTTGTGGGAACGATATGGCTACACCTTC. Amino acid sequence: CASSLWERYGYTF. The full variable domain, its missing parts supplied by reference TRBV5-5 and TRBJ1-2, is DAGVTQSPTHLIKTRGQQVTLRCSPISGHKSVSWYQQVLGQGPQFIFQYYEKEERGRGNFPDRFSARQFPNYSSELNVNALLLGDSALYLCASSLWERYGYTFGSGTRLTVV.

The chain couples TRBV5-1 to TRBJ2-7; 9 positions match TRBD1. The CDR3 extends over 14 amino acids. Unmatched junction bases numbered 7, after V lost 6 bases and J lost 3 bases. Germline V CDR1 and CDR2: SGHRS, YFSETQ. The CDR3 DNA reads TGCGCCAGCACCCGGGACAGGGTGGGCTACGAGCAGTACTTC. Its translation is CASTRDRVGYEQYF.

The chain employs TRBV7-9 and TRBJ1-1; no definite D call. Germline CDR1 reads SEHNR; CDR2 reads FQNEAQ (reference sequence). The ends were cut back, 1 base at V and 1 base at J, with 7 bases in the middle. The CDR3 is 14 residues long. The CDR3 nucleotides are TGTGCCAGCAGCTTAGTGATGGAGAACACTGAAGCTTTCTTT. Its protein product is CASSLVMENTEAFF.

This rearrangement joins TRBV5-6 to TRBJ2-5, with a possible D match to TRBD1 (7 bases). The V gene's germline CDR1 is SGHDT and CDR2 YYEEEE. Trimming left V 3 bases short and J 5 bases short, with 23 bases between. CDR3 length: 17 residues. CDR3 sequence (DNA): TGTGCCAGCAGCTCCGGCCCCGGACCTCCAGGGGGGGAGACCCAGTACTTC. Amino acids: CASSSGPGPPGGETQYF.

This chain joins TRBV7-2 and TRBJ2-1, with D possibly TRBD2 on 6 matching bases. This CDR3 has 11 amino acids. The V gene's germline CDR1 is SGHTA and CDR2 FQGNSA. With 2 bases removed from V and 10 bases from J, the gap between germline ends came to 6 bases. The CDR3 loop reads CASSLREEQFF. Here the CDR3 DNA reads TGTGCCAGCAGCTTACGGGAGGAGCAGTTCTTC.

J is TRBJ1-2 and V is TRBV15; D ambiguous. The germline V gene encodes CDR1 LNHNV and CDR2 YYDKDF (reference sequence). The CDR3 sequence is 13 residues long. V was cut by 5 bases and J by 4 bases, with 11 bases left in between. CDR3 amino acids: CATSPLRSYGYTF. The CDR3 DNA reads TGTGCCACCAGCCCACTCCGGAGCTATGGCTACACCTTC. Variable domain in full (rest from reference TRBV15 and TRBJ1-2): DAMVIQNPRYQVTQFGKPVTLSCSQTLNHNVMYWYQQKSSQAPKLLFHYYDKDFNNEADTPDNFQSRRPNTSFCFLDIRSPGLGDTAMYLCATSPLRSYGYTFGSGTRLTVV.

This clonotype was seen a few times. The CDR3, as DNA: TGTGCCAGCAGCTTAGGACACACTGAAGCTTTCTTT. Encoded protein: CASSLGHTEAFF. V gene TRBV5-6 combines with J gene TRBJ1-1; D gene uncertain. Between the trimmed V and J ends, which lost 2 bases and 3 bases, there was a span of 5 bases. This CDR3 has 12 residues. Germline V gene lookup returns CDR1 SGHDT and CDR2 YYEEEE.